This TCR beta chain came from a study of blood T cell repertoires in COVID-19. The overall study: Samples taken during acute and convalescent COVID-19 were collected in the United States, Italy and Spain. Sample material is recorded as cDNA or gDNA derived from T cells, B-cell-depleted T cells, or PBMCs.

How the authors handled the data: Nucleated cell counts were estimated from reference gene primer amplification. Sequencing used immunoSEQ multiplex PCR; TCRdb keeps in-frame clones, though not all of them. For V, J and clone size, that table is used; D and trimming come from the DNA. Of about 140,000 clones in the sample, approximately 85% were seen once. Germline assignment: CDR1 SGDLS and CDR2 YYNGEE. The CDR3 contains 16 residues. With 0 bases clipped from V and 5 bases from J, the junction kept 10 bases outside the gene matches. The TCR comes from a man over 45 with acute or convalescent COVID-19. The material sequenced was peripheral blood. The V gene is TRBV9, the J gene TRBJ2-7; 8 positions agree with TRBD1. The CDR3 DNA reads as TGTGCCAGCAGCGTAGGAGGACGGGGACAGGTCGACGAGCAGTACTTC. Amino acids: CASSVGGRGQVDEQYF.